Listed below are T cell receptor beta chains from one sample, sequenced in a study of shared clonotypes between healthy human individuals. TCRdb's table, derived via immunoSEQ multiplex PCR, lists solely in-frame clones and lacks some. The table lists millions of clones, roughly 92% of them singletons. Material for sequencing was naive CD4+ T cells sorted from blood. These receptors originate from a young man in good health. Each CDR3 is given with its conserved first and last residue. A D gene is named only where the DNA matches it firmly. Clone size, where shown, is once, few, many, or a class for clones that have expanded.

CASSPSTGARVGSPLHF	TGTGCCAGTAGTCCGTCGACAGGGGCGCGGGTAGGGTCACCCCTCCACTTT	-	TRBD1	TRBV19	TRBJ1-6	17
CASTMRRTNTEAFF	TGTGCCAGCACCATGCGACGGACTAACACTGAAGCTTTCTTT	-	-	TRBV7-2	TRBJ1-1	14
CASSVTSSTYEQYF	TGTGCCAGTAGTGTTACTAGTAGCACCTACGAGCAGTACTTC	-	-	TRBV19	TRBJ2-7	14
CASSFKRGSYNEQFF	TGTGCCAGCAGCTTTAAGCGGGGGTCCTACAATGAGCAGTTCTTC	-	TRBD2	TRBV7-2	TRBJ2-1	15
CAWSGGRGQQPQHF	TGTGCCTGGAGTGGGGGCAGGGGGCAACAGCCCCAGCATTTT	-	TRBD1	TRBV30	TRBJ1-5	14
CASSAQPPNEQYF	TGCGCCAGCAGCGCCCAGCCCCCGAATGAGCAGTACTTC	-	-	TRBV5-1	TRBJ2-7	13
CASSYTGTPNQPQHF	TGTGCCAGCAGTTACACAGGTACACCCAATCAGCCCCAGCATTTT	once	-	TRBV6-6	TRBJ1-5	15
CASSRRGGAHEQYF	TGTGCCAGCAGCCGCCGGGGGGGAGCTCACGAGCAGTACTTC	-	TRBD2	TRBV7-2	TRBJ2-7	14
CASSPEGNTIYF	TGTGCCAGCAGTCCAGAAGGAAACACCATATATTTT	-	-	TRBV6-5	TRBJ1-3	12
CASSFVGGPFQETQYF	TGTGCCAGCAGCTTTGTCGGGGGACCCTTCCAAGAGACCCAGTACTTC	few	-	TRBV5-6	TRBJ2-5	16
CASSLAASSYNEQFF	TGCGCCAGCAGCTTGGCAGCCAGCTCCTACAATGAGCAGTTCTTC	-	-	TRBV5-1	TRBJ2-1	15
CASSPLAGGSNEQFF	TGCGCCAGCAGTCCACTAGCGGGGGGCTCCAATGAGCAGTTCTTC	-	TRBD2	TRBV5-1	TRBJ2-1	15
CASRNMLAGAGYTQYF	TGTGCCAGCCGTAATATGCTAGCGGGGGCCGGGTATACGCAGTATTTT	once	TRBD2	TRBV7-2	TRBJ2-3	16
CASSEQGGTEAFF	TGTGCCAGCAGCGAACAGGGGGGCACTGAAGCTTTCTTT	-	TRBD1	TRBV7-9	TRBJ1-1	13
CASSSNTGELFF	TGTGCCAGCAGTTCCAACACCGGGGAGCTGTTTTTT	-	-	TRBV2	TRBJ2-2	12
CASSAGTANTGELFF	TGTGCCAGCAGCGCCGGGACAGCGAACACCGGGGAGCTGTTTTTT	-	TRBD1	TRBV7-2	TRBJ2-2	15
CAISGTLGSSGYTF	TGTGCCATCAGTGGGACCCTCGGGTCTTCTGGCTACACCTTC	-	-	TRBV10-3	TRBJ1-2	14
CASTRGPDLNSPLHF	TGTGCCAGCACCCGAGGGCCTGACCTTAATTCACCCCTCCACTTT	-	-	TRBV6-1	TRBJ1-6	15
CASSPTSNEQFF	TGTGCCAGCTCACCGACGAGCAATGAGCAGTTCTTC	-	-	TRBV18	TRBJ2-1	12
CASSLWTGGGTEAFF	TGCGCCAGCAGCTTGTGGACAGGGGGTGGAACTGAAGCTTTCTTT	-	TRBD1	TRBV5-1	TRBJ1-1	15
CASSPTGSVAGELFF	TGTGCCAGCAGCCCGACAGGGTCGGTCGCCGGGGAGCTGTTTTTT	few	TRBD1	TRBV7-9	TRBJ2-2	15
CASSEGGSSYEQYF	TGCGCCAGCAGCGAAGGGGGCTCATCCTACGAGCAGTACTTC	once	TRBD1	TRBV10-1	TRBJ2-7	14
CASSPGQTGHEQYF	TGTGCCAGCAGCCCGGGACAAACTGGGCACGAGCAGTACTTC	-	-	TRBV27	TRBJ2-7	14
CAWSQTGGGNTIYF	TGTGCCTGGAGTCAAACAGGGGGTGGAAACACCATATATTTT	few	TRBD1	TRBV30	TRBJ1-3	14
CASSIRGLTDTQYF	TGTGCCAGTAGTATAAGGGGTTTGACAGATACGCAGTATTTT	-	-	TRBV19	TRBJ2-3	14
CASSLSRALGEDGELFF	TGTGCCAGCAGTTTATCCCGGGCCTTAGGGGAGGACGGGGAGCTGTTTTTT	-	-	TRBV28	TRBJ2-2	17
CASSRLAPITDTQYF	TGTGCCAGCAGTAGACTAGCCCCGATCACAGATACGCAGTATTTT	-	TRBD2	TRBV5-4	TRBJ2-3	15
CASSVASVQGYGYTF	TGTGCCAGCAGCGTAGCTTCGGTACAGGGGTATGGCTACACCTTC	once	TRBD1	TRBV9	TRBJ1-2	15
CASSPGGVEKTYYTF	TGCGCCAGCAGCCCAGGGGGCGTTGAAAAGACCTACTACACCTTC	once	TRBD1	TRBV5-1	TRBJ1-2	15
CASSKRLTGELFF	TGCGCCAGCAGTAAGCGGCTAACCGGGGAGCTGTTTTTT	-	-	TRBV10-1	TRBJ2-2	13
CASSTHYLDTTRTDTQYF	TGTGCCAGCAGTACCCATTACCTCGACACTACCCGCACAGATACGCAGTATTTT	-	-	TRBV28	TRBJ2-3	18
CASSAGGLGTGELFF	TGCGCCAGCAGCGCCGGGGGGCTGGGAACCGGGGAGCTGTTTTTT	-	-	TRBV5-1	TRBJ2-2	15
CASSLGSNSYGYTF	TGCGCCAGCAGCTTGGGCTCGAACTCCTATGGCTACACCTTC	-	-	TRBV5-1	TRBJ1-2	14
CAWKGARSGELFF	TGTGCCTGGAAAGGGGCAAGGTCCGGGGAGCTGTTTTTT	-	-	TRBV30	TRBJ2-2	13
CSVAAISSYNEQFF	TGCAGCGTTGCAGCCATTAGCTCCTACAATGAGCAGTTCTTC	-	-	TRBV29-1	TRBJ2-1	14
CASRRRTGGLSNQPQHF	TGTGCCAGCAGAAGAAGGACAGGAGGACTTAGCAATCAGCCCCAGCATTTT	-	TRBD1	TRBV27	TRBJ1-5	17
CASTVGGSTDTQYF	TGCGCCAGCACTGTGGGCGGGAGCACAGATACGCAGTATTTT	-	-	TRBV5-1	TRBJ2-3	14
CASEGDRAYEQYF	TGTGCCAGCGAGGGGGACAGGGCCTACGAGCAGTACTTC	-	TRBD1	TRBV6-1	TRBJ2-7	13
CASSELGPSYNEQFF	TGTGCCAGCAGTGAACTAGGCCCCTCTTACAATGAGCAGTTCTTC	-	-	TRBV2	TRBJ2-1	15
CASSQYPLAKEQYF	TGCGCCAGCAGCCAATATCCGCTAGCGAAGGAGCAGTACTTC	-	-	TRBV4-1	TRBJ2-7	14
CASSTSGTGSTDTQYF	TGTGCCAGCAGCACCTCCGGGACAGGGAGCACAGATACGCAGTATTTT	-	TRBD1	TRBV7-2	TRBJ2-3	16
CASSQEGTGKSTGELFF	TGTGCCAGCAGCCAAGAAGGGACAGGGAAGAGCACCGGGGAGCTGTTTTTT	-	TRBD1	TRBV4-2	TRBJ2-2	17
CASSEQGSNGYTF	TGTGCCAGCAGCGAACAGGGTAGTAATGGCTACACCTTC	few	-	TRBV11-2	TRBJ1-2	13
CASSLGQGYYGYTF	TGTGCCAGCAGCTTGGGGCAGGGCTACTATGGCTACACCTTC	-	-	TRBV5-4	TRBJ1-2	14
CASSLEPDRVGGETQYF	TGCGCCAGCAGCTTGGAGCCCGACAGGGTCGGGGGAGAGACCCAGTACTTC	-	-	TRBV5-1	TRBJ2-5	17
CASSGSARGNLETQYF	TGCGCCAGCAGTGGTTCGGCTCGGGGCAACCTAGAGACCCAGTACTTC	-	-	TRBV10-1	TRBJ2-5	16
CAISESTGEGYTF	TGTGCCATCAGTGAGTCGACAGGGGAAGGCTACACCTTC	-	TRBD1	TRBV10-3	TRBJ1-2	13
CASSATGLNTEAFF	TGTGCCAGCAGCGCGACAGGGTTAAACACTGAAGCTTTCTTT	once	TRBD1	TRBV5-4	TRBJ1-1	14
CALSRRGWEVTQYF	TGTGCCTTATCCCGGAGAGGGTGGGAAGTGACCCAGTACTTC	-	-	TRBV6-1	TRBJ2-5	14
CASSLGPGQDNGYTF	TGCGCCAGCAGCTTGGGCCCGGGACAAGATAATGGCTACACCTTC	-	-	TRBV5-1	TRBJ1-2	15
CAQRFSGANVLTF	TGTGCCCAGAGGTTCTCTGGGGCCAACGTCCTGACTTTC	-	-	TRBV5-4	TRBJ2-6	13
CASSLIGTASGANVLTF	TGTGCCAGCAGCCTAATCGGGACAGCCTCTGGGGCCAACGTCCTGACTTTC	-	TRBD1	TRBV7-2	TRBJ2-6	17
CASSLAQGVSEQYF	TGCGCCAGCAGCTTGGCCCAGGGGGTCAGCGAGCAGTACTTC	once	TRBD1	TRBV5-1	TRBJ2-7	14
CASSDKRNSPLHF	TGTGCCAGCAGTGACAAGAGGAATTCACCCCTCCACTTT	-	-	TRBV6-1	TRBJ1-6	13